A single sample gave rise to the 26 T cell receptor beta chains below, sequenced in a study of early T cells in non-severe SARS-CoV-2 infection. One entry per CDR3 protein results from TCRdb running MiXCR on the 5' RACE reads. The sample lists tens of thousands of distinct CDR3 sequences; approximately 15% were seen once. The specimen was whole blood, collected at baseline. These receptors originate from an adult who was a healthcare worker with PCR-confirmed SARS-CoV-2 infection or an uninfected control (not recorded which).

The chain is built from TRBV2 and TRBJ2-1; D call uncertain. CDR3 length: 16 residues. CDR1 is SNHLY, CDR2 FYNNEI, per germline. Between the trimmed V and J ends, which lost 8 bases and 9 bases, there was a span of 26 bases. The CDR3 spells CASEARVEFSLSEQFF. CDR3 DNA sequence: TGTGCCAGCGAGGCCCGAGTCGAGTTCTCCCTGAGTGAGCAGTTCTTC. Complete variable domain (other parts from reference TRBV2 and TRBJ2-1): EPEVTQTPSHQVTQMGQEVILRCVPISNHLYFYWYRQILGQKVEFLVSFYNNEISEKSEIFDDQFSVERPDGSNFTLKIRSTKLEDSAMYFCASEARVEFSLSEQFFGPGTRLTVL.

Many counts were recorded for this clonotype. The chain joins TRBV7-9 to TRBJ2-3; D is uncertain. Looked up from germline, CDR1 is SEHNR and CDR2 is FQNEAQ (reference sequence). The V gene lost 0 bases and the J gene lost 0 bases, with 4 bases spanning the gap. The CDR3 runs 14 residues. The CDR3 DNA reads as TGTGCCAGCAGCTTAGCGGGAAGCACAGATACGCAGTATTTT. Protein sequence: CASSLAGSTDTQYF.

This clonotype was observed a few times. The CDR3 sequence: CSARDPTSGNTGELFF. CDR3 DNA: TGCAGTGCTAGAGATCCCACTAGCGGGAACACCGGGGAGCTGTTTTTT. V gene TRBV20-1 combines with J gene TRBJ2-2; 8 nucleotides align to TRBD2. Germline loops: CDR1 DFQATT, CDR2 SNEGSKA (reference sequence). Trimming cost V 0 bases and J 1 base; bases outside gene matches: 4. The CDR3 contains 16 residues.

This clonotype was detected a few times. This chain joins TRBV7-9 and TRBJ2-1; D gene uncertain. Germline values: CDR1 SEHNR, CDR2 FQNEAQ (reference sequence). The CDR3 spans 13 residues. The germline V and J ends were trimmed by 3 bases and 10 bases, with 13 bases remaining between them. The DNA of the CDR3 is TGTGCCAGCAGCTTTGAGGACCTGCTGGAGCAGTTCTTC. This codes for CASSFEDLLEQFF.

V usage is TRBV29-1 and J usage is TRBJ2-2, with D possibly being TRBD1 (6 bases). Germline CDR1 is SQVTM and CDR2 is ANQGSEA. The V end was cut by 7 bases, the J end by 6 bases, with 9 bases between. CDR3 length: 11 amino acids. The CDR3 nucleotides read TGCAGCGCCTGGACAGCCGGGGAGCTGTTTTTT. Its protein is CSAWTAGELFF.

The sample holds a few counts of this clonotype. The V and J genes are TRBV7-6 and TRBJ2-2; D is undetermined. CDR3 length: 12 amino acids. Germline CDR1 and CDR2: SGHVS and FNYEAQ. Trimming pared 5 bases from V and 5 bases from J, leaving 6 bases between. This CDR3 is CASSNPTGELFF. DNA of the CDR3: TGTGCCAGCAGCAATCCTACCGGGGAGCTGTTTTTT.

This clonotype was recorded a few times. The chain recombines TRBV5-1 with TRBJ2-3; D could derive from TRBD1 or TRBD2 (5 bases each). There are 14 residues in the CDR3. Per the germline V gene, CDR1 is SGHRS and CDR2 is YFSETQ. Trimming took off 0 bases at V and 6 bases at J, with 11 bases between the two ends. In nucleotides, the CDR3 is TGCGCCAGCAGCTTGGGATCGGGACGCGATACGCAGTATTTT. Its translation: CASSLGSGRDTQYF.

This clonotype showed up just a few times. CDR3 residues: CASSDGASETQYF. Here the CDR3 DNA reads TGCGCCAGCAGTGATGGGGCCTCGGAGACCCAGTACTTC. The chain has TRBV5-1 and TRBJ2-5; TRBD1 is a possible D gene (5 bases). Germline V CDR1 and CDR2: SGHRS, YFSETQ. V was pared by 5 bases and J by 5 bases, with 13 bases between. CDR3 length: 13 residues.

This clonotype has a handful of counts. V and J are TRBV28 and TRBJ1-1, with 9 bases that match TRBD1. V trimming: 3 bases; J trimming: 5 bases; junction bases outside the gene matches: 4. Germline CDR1 and CDR2: MDHEN and SYDVKM. The CDR3 runs 14 residues. The chain's CDR3 is CASSLTGTGTEAFF. The CDR3 DNA is TGTGCCAGCAGTTTGACCGGGACAGGGACTGAAGCTTTCTTT.

This clonotype has just a few counts. V and J are TRBV11-2 and TRBJ1-4; D remains ambiguous. The germline V and J ends were trimmed by 1 base and 4 bases, with 7 bases remaining between them. Germline loops: CDR1 SGHAT, CDR2 FQNNGV. The CDR3 sequence is 14 residues long. CDR3 protein: CASSLGRHNEKLFF. For the CDR3, the DNA is TGTGCCAGCAGCTTAGGTCGGCATAATGAAAAACTGTTTTTT.

V and J are TRBV6-1 and TRBJ2-2; TRBD1 aligns across 7 bases. The length of the CDR3 is 15 residues. V was pared by 6 bases and J by 7 bases, with 11 bases of the junction left unmatched. The germline V gene encodes CDR1 MNHNS and CDR2 SASEGT. CDR3 DNA: TGTGCCAGCAGCCTGGGACAGTACGAACTCGGGGAGCTGTTTTTT. It codes for CASSLGQYELGELFF.

The rearrangement uses TRBV5-1 and TRBJ2-7; TRBD1 aligns across 10 bases. Germline V gives CDR1 SGHRS, CDR2 YFSETQ. The CDR3 runs to 18 residues. Germline trimming cut 0 bases from V and 2 bases from J; bases unmatched to any gene: 11. The CDR3 reads CASSLVALTGGRTYEQYF. In DNA form, the CDR3 reads TGCGCCAGCAGCTTGGTCGCCCTGACAGGGGGCCGAACCTACGAGCAGTACTTC.

This clonotype was counted many times. The chain uses TRBV20-1 and TRBJ2-7; D not resolved. Trimming pared 1 base from V and 7 bases from J, leaving 8 bases between. This CDR3 region has 11 residues. Germline V CDR1 and CDR2: DFQATT, SNEGSKA (reference sequence). This chain's CDR3 is CSARAGLEQYF. DNA for the CDR3: TGCAGTGCTAGAGCCGGTCTGGAGCAGTACTTC.

The CDR3 sequence: CASRDSNQPQHF. CDR3 nucleotides: TGTGCCAGTCGAGACAGCAATCAGCCCCAGCATTTT. The V call is TRBV28, the J call TRBJ1-5; D unresolved. The germline V gene encodes CDR1 MDHEN and CDR2 SYDVKM. Trimming took off 9 bases at V and 1 base at J, with 7 bases between the two ends. The CDR3 runs to 12 residues.

The chain joins TRBV11-2 to TRBJ2-7; TRBD1 is a possible D gene (5 bases). The CDR3 totals 12 residues. The V end was cut by 5 bases, the J end by 6 bases, with 11 bases between. Germline V gene data show CDR1 as SGHAT and CDR2 as FQNNGV. This chain's CDR3 is CASSTRQFEQYF. CDR3 DNA sequence: TGTGCCAGCAGCACCCGACAGTTCGAGCAGTACTTC.

This clonotype occurred a few times. This chain uses TRBV6-5 with TRBJ2-7; 8 nucleotides match TRBD1. J lost 2 bases, V lost 5 bases, and 2 bases had no gene match. The CDR3 runs 13 residues. Germline lookup yields CDR1 MNHEY and CDR2 SVGAGI. The CDR3 protein is CASSGQGPYEQYF. DNA for the CDR3: TGTGCCAGCAGTGGACAGGGACCCTACGAGCAGTACTTC.

This chain links TRBV4-1 with TRBJ2-2; 8 positions match TRBD2. This CDR3 is built from 15 residues. The trim removed 4 bases at V and 5 bases at J, leaving 6 bases unmatched. From germline, CDR1 is MGHRA and CDR2 YSYEKL. CDR3 residues: CASSPTSDRTGELFF. The DNA for the CDR3 is TGCGCCAGCAGCCCGACTAGCGATCGTACCGGGGAGCTGTTTTTT.

This clonotype occurred many times. The V gene is TRBV6-6, the J gene TRBJ2-2, with 11 bases aligning to TRBD2. The CDR3 has 22 amino acids. After removal of 2 bases from V and 0 bases from J, the junction contained 17 bases not matched to a gene. Germline CDR1 and CDR2: MNHNY and SVGAGI (reference sequence). The CDR3 nucleotides are TGTGCCAGCAGTTACCCCCGAAGACGGACTAGCGGGTATCCTTCGAACACCGGGGAGCTGTTTTTT. Translation: CASSYPRRRTSGYPSNTGELFF.

A few counts support this clonotype. V usage is TRBV12-3 or TRBV12-4 and J usage is TRBJ1-1; D possibly corresponds to TRBD1 (5 bases). The CDR3 is 14 residues long. The V and J ends lost 5 bases and 5 bases respectively, with 15 bases between them. Here the CDR3 DNA reads TGTGCCAGCAGTCCCGGGGGTACGGTGACTGAAGCTTTCTTT. Translating it yields CASSPGGTVTEAFF.

The J gene is TRBJ2-7, the V gene TRBV4-2; the D gene is possibly TRBD1 (5 bases). This CDR3 has 15 residues. V was trimmed by 1 base and J by 2 bases, leaving 12 bases between them. The V gene's germline CDR1 is LGHNA and CDR2 YNFKEQ. The CDR3 is CASSQAGNYPYEQYF. The CDR3 DNA follows: TGTGCCAGCAGCCAAGCAGGGAATTATCCCTACGAGCAGTACTTC.

The chain employs TRBV6-5 and TRBJ1-4; D might be TRBD1 (6 bases). The V gene's germline CDR1 is MNHEY and CDR2 SVGAGI. Trimming cost V 5 bases and J 8 bases, with 9 bases left between them. The CDR3 consists of 12 residues. The CDR3 DNA reads TGTGCCAGCAGTACCCAGGGGGAAAAACTGTTTTTT. Translating gives CASSTQGEKLFF.

The gene calls are TRBV6-1 and TRBJ2-6, with D tentatively TRBD1 (5 bases). V lost 2 bases and J 0 bases, leaving 11 bases between the germline ends. The CDR3 totals 17 residues. CDR1 and CDR2 (germline): MNHNS, SASEGT. The DNA for the CDR3 is TGTGCCAGCAGTGAACAGGGCCGTTCCTCTGGGGCCAACGTCCTGACTTTC. It yields the protein CASSEQGRSSGANVLTF.

The V call is TRBV7-2, the J call TRBJ2-7; D might be TRBD1 (6 bases). The V gene's germline CDR1 is SGHTA and CDR2 FQGNSA. V was trimmed by 5 bases and J by 5 bases, leaving 16 bases between them. The CDR3 loop spans 14 amino acids. CDR3 loop: CASSHGWGPDEQYF. DNA of the CDR3: TGTGCCAGCAGCCACGGTTGGGGGCCCGACGAGCAGTACTTC.

The J gene is TRBJ2-1, the V gene TRBV18; weak D call: TRBD2 (6 bases). The length of the CDR3 is 17 residues. Trimming cost V 3 bases and J 6 bases, with 21 bases left between them. Looked up from germline, CDR1 is KGHSH and CDR2 is LQKENI. The CDR3 nucleotides are TGTGCCAGCTCACCGCTGACTGGTAGCGGACTACCCAATGAGCAGTTCTTC. Its translation is CASSPLTGSGLPNEQFF. The full variable domain, its missing parts supplied by reference TRBV18 and TRBJ2-1, is NAGVMQNPRHLVRRRGQEARLRCSPMKGHSHVYWYRQLPEEGLKFMVYLQKENIIDESGMPKERFSAEFPKEGPSILRIQQVVRGDSAAYFCASSPLTGSGLPNEQFFGPGTRLTVL.

This clonotype has a count of ten or more. This chain uses TRBV13 with TRBJ1-2; D may be TRBD1 (6 bases). With 4 bases removed from V and 2 bases from J, the gap between germline ends came to 14 bases. CDR1 is PRHDT and CDR2 is FYEKMQ in the germline V gene (reference sequence). The CDR3 is 15 amino acids. CDR3 DNA sequence: TGTGCCAGCAGCTCCGCCGGACAGCGCAACTATGGCTACACCTTC. Its protein is CASSSAGQRNYGYTF.

The gene calls are TRBV4-1 and TRBJ2-2; weak D call: TRBD2 (6 bases). The CDR3 loop spans 15 amino acids. Germline-derived CDR1 and CDR2 are MGHRA and YSYEKL. V lost 0 bases, J lost 5 bases, and 10 bases lay in between. The CDR3: CASSQDQGGTGELFF. In DNA form, the CDR3 reads TGCGCCAGCAGCCAAGACCAGGGAGGTACCGGGGAGCTGTTTTTT.